The next 22 T cell receptor beta chains were all read from a single sample in a study of cytomegalovirus exposure and HLA in healthy donors. In the PCR, 60 Vbeta and 13 Jbeta primers were used. The table came from immunoSEQ multiplex PCR; TCRdb's copy has only in-frame clones and leaves some out. In the table there are 150,000 to 200,000 clones, 79% of which are singletons. The sequenced material came from PBMCs. Every receptor here comes from a young woman in good health and CMV-seropositive.

This chain connects TRBV2 to TRBJ1-1, with D perhaps matching TRBD1 (6 bases). Germline CDR1 SNHLY, CDR2 FYNNEI. CDR3 length: 12 residues. Trimming stripped 1 base from V and 9 bases from J, with 9 bases between. CDR3 residues: CASSEVGQKAFF. The DNA for the CDR3 is TGTGCCAGCAGTGAAGTAGGACAGAAAGCTTTCTTT.

The rearrangement links TRBV4-2 to TRBJ2-3; tentatively, D is TRBD2 (5 bases). The CDR3 contains 16 residues. Germline V gene sequence: CDR1 LGHNA, CDR2 YNFKEQ. Between the trimmed V and J ends, which lost 0 bases and 1 base, there was a span of 11 bases. The CDR3 reads CASSQDNRAGTDTQYF. The CDR3 region has the DNA TGTGCCAGCAGCCAAGATAACAGAGCGGGCACAGATACGCAGTATTTT.

This sequence joins TRBV6-6 and TRBJ1-5; no clear D gene. Per germline, CDR1 MNHNY and CDR2 SVGAGI (reference sequence). V was trimmed by 7 bases and J by 1 base, leaving 11 bases between them. CDR3 length: 14 amino acids. The CDR3 DNA reads as TGTGCCAGCACGCCCGGCGGGAGCAATCAGCCCCAGCATTTT. It yields the protein CASTPGGSNQPQHF.

The chain employs TRBV21-1 and TRBJ2-1; the listed D gene, TRBD1, was not tested against the DNA. TRBV21-1 is labeled a pseudogene. This CDR3 spans 12 amino acids. The CDR3 nucleotides are TGTGCCAGCACCTACCCAGGGGAAGAGCAGTTCTTC. Amino acid sequence: CASTYPGEEQFF.

This clone was seen just once. The chain has TRBV18 and TRBJ2-6, with D possibly TRBD1 on 6 matching bases. The length of the CDR3 is 16 residues. Looked up from germline, CDR1 is KGHSH and CDR2 is LQKENI. V was trimmed by 4 bases and J by 3 bases, leaving 13 bases between them. The DNA for the CDR3 is TGTGCCAGCTCACGGCAGGGGTCCGGTGGGGCCAACGTCCTGACTTTC. The encoded protein is CASSRQGSGGANVLTF. The full variable domain, rest sourced from reference TRBV18 and TRBJ2-6, is NAGVMQNPRHLVRRRGQEARLRCSPMKGHSHVYWYRQLPEEGLKFMVYLQKENIIDESGMPKERFSAEFPKEGPSILRIQQVVRGDSAAYFCASSRQGSGGANVLTFGAGSRLTVL.

The chain employs TRBV6-1 and TRBJ2-3, with 9 bases identical to TRBD1. The CDR3 length is 15 residues. V lost 3 bases, J lost 6 bases, and 7 bases stayed unmatched. Germline V gene lookup returns CDR1 MNHNS and CDR2 SASEGT. CDR3 residues: CASSDLTGGGDTQYF. In DNA form, the CDR3 reads TGTGCCAGCAGTGACTTGACAGGGGGAGGGGATACGCAGTATTTT.

The chain combines TRBV5-4 with TRBJ1-3; maybe TRBD1 (5 bases). The CDR3 has 15 residues. The ends were cut back, 5 bases at V and 2 bases at J, with 14 bases in the middle. The germline V gene has CDR1 SGHNT and CDR2 YYREEE (reference sequence). CDR3: CASSTGVSPGNTIYF. As DNA, the CDR3 is TGTGCCAGCAGTACGGGGGTGTCGCCTGGAAACACCATATATTTT.

The chain combines TRBV12-2 with TRBJ1-2; TRBD1 is the table's D call, not checked against the DNA. TRBV12-2 is a pseudogene locus. This CDR3 contains 16 residues. For the CDR3, the DNA is TGTGCAAGTCGCTTTAGGGGGCGCGGAGGGTCCCAAGGCTACACCTTC. This codes for CASRFRGRGGSQGYTF.

CDR3: CASSLELGSTYEQYF. The CDR3 DNA reads as TGTGCCAGCAGCTTAGAGTTGGGGAGCACCTACGAGCAGTACTTC. The chain links TRBV11-2 to TRBJ2-7; maybe TRBD2 (5 bases). The ends were cut back, 0 bases at V and 2 bases at J, with 11 bases in the middle. The germline V gene has CDR1 SGHAT and CDR2 FQNNGV. The CDR3 runs 15 residues.

The CDR3 nucleotides are TGTGCCAGCAGCGTAGCCTTAGGACAGTACTACGAGCAGTACTTC. It encodes CASSVALGQYYEQYF. This sequence joins TRBV13 and TRBJ2-7, with D perhaps matching TRBD1 (6 bases). This CDR3 is built from 15 residues. V was shortened by 5 bases and J by 3 bases, with 17 bases between the two germline ends. Per germline, CDR1 PRHDT and CDR2 FYEKMQ (reference sequence). Full variable domain (rest looked up from reference TRBV13 and TRBJ2-7): AAGVIQSPRHLIKEKRETATLKCYPIPRHDTVYWYQQGPGQDPQFLISFYEKMQSDKGSIPDRFSAQQFSDYHSELNMSSLELGDSALYFCASSVALGQYYEQYFGPGTRLTVT.

This clone was counted a single time. The genes are TRBV4-1 and TRBJ2-7, with 9 positions matching TRBD1. Germline-derived CDR1 and CDR2 are MGHRA and YSYEKL. The CDR3 has 17 amino acids. The V segment lost 4 bases and the J segment 0 bases; nucleotides outside the gene matches: 10. CDR3 sequence reads: CASSRPRGTGTSYEQYF. Written as DNA, the CDR3 is TGCGCCAGCAGCCGCCCAAGAGGGACAGGGACCTCCTACGAGCAGTACTTC.

V is TRBV5-4 and J is TRBJ1-1; D is uncertain. With 0 bases removed from V and 2 bases from J, the gap between germline ends came to 11 bases. The V gene's germline CDR1 is SGHNT and CDR2 YYREEE (reference sequence). The CDR3 extends over 15 amino acids. The CDR3 nucleotides are TGTGCCAGCAGCTTGGGTTTAGGAGTTAACACTGAAGCTTTCTTT. Encoded protein: CASSLGLGVNTEAFF.

The CDR3 DNA reads TGTGCCACCAGCAGAGATCCCGCGGTTGGGGCCAACGTCCTGACTTTC. Its translation: CATSRDPAVGANVLTF. The chain recombines TRBV15 with TRBJ2-6; no clear D gene. CDR3 size: 16 residues. In germline, CDR1 is LNHNV, CDR2 YYDKDF (reference sequence). V was cut by 0 bases and J by 3 bases, with 9 bases left in between.

V is TRBV6-6 and J is TRBJ2-4; TRBD1 matches at 10 bases. Germline assignment: CDR1 MNHNY and CDR2 SVGAGI (reference sequence). The CDR3 loop spans 16 amino acids. V shed 6 bases, J shed 0 bases, and the junction held 5 bases outside the gene matches. CDR3 nucleotides: TGTGCCAGCAGGGGGACAGGGGTAGTAGCCAAAAACATTCAGTACTTC. This encodes CASRGTGVVAKNIQYF.

The chain has TRBV13 and TRBJ2-3, with 8 positions matching TRBD2. This CDR3 comprises 17 residues. The trim removed 3 bases at V and 1 base at J, leaving 9 bases unmatched. Germline-derived CDR1 and CDR2 are PRHDT and FYEKMQ (reference sequence). CDR3 residues: CASSLELAGRRTDTQYF. The CDR3 coding sequence is TGTGCCAGCAGCTTGGAGCTAGCGGGTCGACGCACAGATACGCAGTATTTT.

The gene calls are TRBV6-4 and TRBJ2-2, with D tentatively TRBD2 (5 bases). Germline V gene lookup returns CDR1 MRHNA and CDR2 SNTAGT. Trimming took 6 bases from V and 2 from J, leaving 13 bases between them. There are 15 residues in the CDR3. The CDR3 is CASSPLEGNTGELFF. The CDR3, as DNA: TGTGCCAGCAGCCCTCTTGAGGGTAACACCGGGGAGCTGTTTTTT.

This chain joins TRBV11-3 and TRBJ1-2; D remains ambiguous. Trimming took 5 bases from V and 7 from J, leaving 11 bases between them. This CDR3 has 12 amino acids. Germline CDR1 is SGHNT and CDR2 is YENEEA. The CDR3 reads CASSTRGRGYTF. DNA of the CDR3: TGTGCCAGCAGCACTCGAGGCCGTGGCTACACCTTC.

This clone has a single count. The V and J genes are TRBV5-4 and TRBJ2-2, with 9 bases aligning to TRBD2. Trimming removed 0 bases from V and 5 bases from J; junction bases left unmatched: 8. Germline assignment: CDR1 SGHNT and CDR2 YYREEE (reference sequence). The CDR3 is 17 amino acids. CDR3 protein: CASSLGFGGGVTGELFF. The CDR3 DNA reads as TGTGCCAGCAGCTTGGGGTTCGGCGGGGGGGTTACCGGGGAGCTGTTTTTT.

The rearrangement joins TRBV15 to TRBJ2-7; 12 bases agree with TRBD1. CDR1 LNHNV and CDR2 YYDKDF come from the germline V gene (reference sequence). V trimming: 9 bases; J trimming: 5 bases; junction bases outside the gene matches: 8. The CDR3 totals 14 residues. The CDR3 here is CATAGDRGPDEQYF. The CDR3 bases are TGTGCCACAGCCGGGGACAGGGGGCCCGACGAGCAGTACTTC.

The chain has TRBV5-6 and TRBJ1-2; TRBD1 matches at 8 bases. Per germline, CDR1 SGHDT and CDR2 YYEEEE. Trimming took 3 bases from V and 8 from J; bases not matched to a gene: 9. CDR3 length: 14 residues. In DNA form, the CDR3 reads TGTGCCAGCAGCTCTAAAGACAGGGGATCCGGCTACACCTTC. This sequence encodes CASSSKDRGSGYTF.

J is TRBJ2-7 and V is TRBV4-3; no definite D call. This CDR3 has 15 residues. Germline CDR1 LGHNA, CDR2 YSLEER. V lost 0 bases to trimming and J lost 3 bases, with 12 bases between them. The CDR3 reads CASSQDSGQNYEQYF. For the CDR3, the DNA is TGCGCCAGCAGCCAAGATTCTGGGCAGAACTACGAGCAGTACTTC.

The chain recombines TRBV10-3 with TRBJ2-2; 7 bases line up with TRBD2. CDR1 ENHRY and CDR2 SYGVKD come from the germline V gene. J lost 5 bases, V lost 6 bases, and 12 bases had no gene match. The CDR3 spans 16 residues. The DNA for the CDR3 is TGTGCCATCAGCCCAGGGACGGGAGCGGGAACCGGGGAGCTGTTTTTT. Translation gives CAISPGTGAGTGELFF.